Each of the 14 T cell receptor beta chains below was sequenced from the same sample in a study of cytotoxic CD8 clonotypes in ibrutinib-treated CLL. Repertoires were generated with immunoSEQ multiplex PCR, while TCRdb's copy carries only in-frame clones and drops some. The repertoire has around 250,000 clones, roughly 74% of them found once; the top ten carry 15%. Source: PBMCs, taken after 24 months of ibrutinib treatment. Receptors were obtained from a human donor with chronic lymphocytic leukemia.

The table lists this clone with a count of one. The chain is built from TRBV6-5 and TRBJ1-1; D is uncertain. Trimming pared 6 bases from V and 0 bases from J, leaving 11 bases between. The CDR3 length is 14 residues. CDR1 is MNHEY, CDR2 SVGAGI, per germline. The CDR3 bases are TGTGCCAGCAGCCTCTATAACTTGAACACTGAAGCTTTCTTT. This sequence encodes CASSLYNLNTEAFF.

This clone was counted only a few times. This chain joins TRBV6-5 and TRBJ2-2; D is unresolved. Germline CDR1 is MNHEY and CDR2 is SVGAGI. V was clipped by 4 bases and J by 10 bases, with 10 bases between them. This CDR3 spans 12 amino acids. CDR3 residues: CASSSLPKELFF. Written as DNA, the CDR3 is TGTGCCAGCAGTTCTCTCCCGAAGGAGCTGTTTTTT.

The CDR3 DNA reads as TGTGCCATCAGTGGGCTAGCGGGGCTCTCCTACGAGCAGTACTTC. It specifies CAISGLAGLSYEQYF. The V and J genes are TRBV10-3 and TRBJ2-7; 9 bases map to TRBD2. The ends lost 4 bases at V and 0 bases at J; junction bases unmatched: 4. This CDR3 contains 15 residues. In germline, CDR1 is ENHRY, CDR2 SYGVKD.

The chain has TRBV29-1 and TRBJ2-3; weak D call: TRBD2 (7 bases). The CDR3 extends over 13 amino acids. Germline V gene data show CDR1 as SQVTM and CDR2 as ANQGSEA. CDR3 residues: CPSGGGDPDTQYF. CDR3 sequence (DNA): TGCCCTTCTGGCGGGGGCGACCCAGATACGCAGTATTTT.

On this clone: One end of the junction does not line up with germline, which may come from a read error. The chain employs TRBV4-1 and TRBJ1-3; TRBD1 aligns across 7 bases. Looked up from germline, CDR1 is MGHRA and CDR2 is YSYEKL. This CDR3 has 13 residues. In DNA form, the CDR3 reads TGCGCCAGCAGCCAAGACGGACAGGTACCCATTTATTTT. As protein: CASSQDGQVPIYF.

This clone occurred a few times. The V gene is TRBV6-5, the J gene TRBJ2-7; TRBD2 might be the D (6 bases). V dropped 5 bases and J dropped 4 bases, with 18 bases sitting between them. Germline values: CDR1 MNHEY, CDR2 SVGAGI. The CDR3 contains 15 residues. The CDR3 sequence is CASSPALGGTYEQYF. Written as DNA, the CDR3 is TGTGCCAGCAGTCCCGCCCTGGGGGGAACGTACGAGCAGTACTTC.

The chain combines TRBV11-2 with TRBJ2-1; 7 positions match TRBD1. The CDR3 totals 15 residues. Germline V lookup: CDR1 SGHAT, CDR2 FQNNGV. Germline trimming cut 5 bases from V and 9 bases from J; bases unmatched to any gene: 13. CDR3 in DNA: TGTGCCAGCAGCCCTCTGGCAGGGGGTTCGGTTGAGCAGTTCTTC. This translates into CASSPLAGGSVEQFF.

A word on this clone: This specimen includes other DNA sequences encoding the same CDR3. J is TRBJ2-1 and V is TRBV2; weak D call: TRBD2 (5 bases). CDR1 is SNHLY and CDR2 is FYNNEI in the germline V gene. V was trimmed by 3 bases and J by 8 bases, leaving 17 bases between them. The CDR3 has 15 residues. CDR3 sequence: CASSDSPVSVDEQFF. Written as DNA, the CDR3 is TGTGCCAGCAGTGATAGCCCGGTTAGCGTCGATGAGCAGTTCTTC.

The chain employs TRBV4-2 and TRBJ2-7, with 10 positions matching TRBD2. J gave up 5 bases and V 1 base, and 14 bases lay outside the gene matches. Germline values: CDR1 LGHNA, CDR2 YNFKEQ. This CDR3 is built from 18 residues. CDR3 sequence: CASSQAGFGSGRANEQYF. CDR3 nucleotides: TGTGCCAGCAGCCAAGCGGGTTTCGGGAGCGGGAGGGCCAACGAGCAGTACTTC.

The CDR3, as DNA: TGTGCCAGTAGTACAACAGGGAGCTGGAACGAGCAGTACTTC. It specifies CASSTTGSWNEQYF. The gene calls are TRBV19 and TRBJ2-7, with D possibly being TRBD1 (6 bases). The germline V gene encodes CDR1 LNHDA and CDR2 SQIVND (reference sequence). The CDR3 covers 14 residues. Trimming left V 4 bases short and J 5 bases short, with 15 bases between.

The chain uses TRBV19 and TRBJ2-1, with 7 bases aligning to TRBD2. This CDR3 spans 18 amino acids. Trimming removed 10 bases from V and 2 bases from J; junction bases left unmatched: 20. In germline, CDR1 is LNHDA, CDR2 SQIVND (reference sequence). The CDR3 DNA reads TGTGCCACCTTACCCCAAGGGGCTAGCGGACCGACCTACAATGAGCAGTTCTTC. Translation: CATLPQGASGPTYNEQFF.

The V gene is TRBV5-1, the J gene TRBJ2-3; D is possibly TRBD1 (6 bases). The CDR3 has 16 amino acids. The germline V gene has CDR1 SGHRS and CDR2 YFSETQ. V was cut by 4 bases and J by 5 bases, with 20 bases left in between. The CDR3 protein is CASSVRGGVGGDTQYF. The CDR3 DNA is TGCGCCAGCAGCGTTCGAGGGGGAGTGGGCGGAGATACGCAGTATTTT.

This chain joins TRBV5-1 and TRBJ2-3, with D possibly being TRBD2 (5 bases). The CDR3 has 15 residues. Germline CDR1 SGHRS, CDR2 YFSETQ. V dropped 4 bases and J dropped 5 bases, with 17 bases sitting between them. This CDR3 is CASSTGGLRRDTQYF. CDR3 sequence (DNA): TGCGCCAGCAGCACCGGAGGCCTCAGAAGAGATACGCAGTATTTT. Full variable domain (missing parts from reference TRBV5-1 and TRBJ2-3): KAGVTQTPRYLIKTRGQQVTLSCSPISGHRSVSWYQQTPGQGLQFLFEYFSETQRNKGNFPGRFSGRQFSNSRSEMNVSTLELGDSALYLCASSTGGLRRDTQYFGPGTRLTVL.

V usage is TRBV6-5 and J usage is TRBJ1-4; D uncertain. Trimming shortened V by 0 bases and J by 5 bases, and 7 bases separated the two germline ends. This CDR3 is built from 14 residues. CDR1 is MNHEY and CDR2 is SVGAGI in the germline V gene. The CDR3 DNA is TGTGCCAGCAGTTACTCGAACGGGAATGAAAAACTGTTTTTT. As protein: CASSYSNGNEKLFF.